One sample yielded the 30 T cell receptor beta chains listed below, sequenced in a study of blood T cell repertoires in COVID-19. Repertoires were generated with immunoSEQ multiplex PCR, while TCRdb's copy carries only in-frame clones and drops some. The repertoire consists of 450,000 to 500,000 clones, with roughly 87% occurring once and the leading ten covering about 0.75%. Sequencing input: PBMCs or T cells enriched from blood (not recorded which). The receptors were gathered from a woman between 18 and 30 years old who had recovered from COVID-19.

This rearrangement joins TRBV18 to TRBJ1-1; no firm D call. Per the germline V gene, CDR1 is KGHSH and CDR2 is LQKENI. V lost 4 bases and J 3 bases, leaving 9 bases between the germline ends. The CDR3 contains 13 residues. The CDR3 sequence is CASSQFEDTEAFF. The CDR3, as DNA: TGTGCCAGCTCACAGTTTGAGGACACTGAAGCTTTCTTT.

The V call is TRBV15, the J call TRBJ1-3, with D possibly matching TRBD1 (5 bases). The CDR3 length is 15 residues. The V and J ends lost 6 bases and 0 bases respectively, with 12 bases between them. Germline V gene sequence: CDR1 LNHNV, CDR2 YYDKDF (reference sequence). The CDR3 coding sequence is TGTGCCACCAGATGGGGCAGCGACTCTGGAAACACCATATATTTT. It yields the protein CATRWGSDSGNTIYF.

This chain connects TRBV5-1 to TRBJ1-2; the match to TRBD1 covers 7 bases. Germline CDR1 and CDR2: SGHRS and YFSETQ. V was pared by 5 bases and J by 6 bases, with 7 bases of the junction left unmatched. The CDR3 is 13 amino acids. The CDR3 DNA reads as TGCGCCAGCAGACCCAAGGGGGCGGATGGCTACACCTTC. It translates to CASRPKGADGYTF.

The chain recombines TRBV10-3 with TRBJ2-3; tentatively, D is TRBD2 (5 bases). Between the trimmed V and J ends, which lost 3 bases and 2 bases, there was a span of 21 bases. The V gene's germline CDR1 is ENHRY and CDR2 SYGVKD. CDR3 size: 18 residues. The CDR3 region has the DNA TGTGCCATCAGTGACAAAGAGGGAATTAGCTCTTTCACAGATACGCAGTATTTT. This encodes CAISDKEGISSFTDTQYF.

The chain uses TRBV6-1 and TRBJ1-2; the D is unclear. V lost 8 bases and J 3 bases, leaving 19 bases between the germline ends. The CDR3 is 15 residues long. From germline, CDR1 is MNHNS and CDR2 SASEGT. CDR3 region: CASYPREGRYYGYTF. CDR3 nucleotides: TGTGCCAGCTATCCTCGTGAGGGCAGATACTATGGCTACACCTTC.

The gene calls are TRBV4-1 and TRBJ1-2; D perhaps matches TRBD1 (6 bases). Germline V gene data show CDR1 as MGHRA and CDR2 as YSYEKL. The CDR3 has 13 amino acids. V lost 4 bases and J lost 6, with 12 bases in between. The CDR3 DNA is TGCGCCAGCAGCCTAACAGGGTACGATGGCTACACCTTC. This codes for CASSLTGYDGYTF.

The chain combines TRBV19 with TRBJ1-3, with 7 bases lining up with TRBD1. V lost 7 bases to trimming and J lost 2 bases; unmatched junction nucleotides: 5. Germline-derived CDR1 and CDR2 are LNHDA and SQIVND (reference sequence). This CDR3 contains 14 residues. CDR3 bases: TGTGCCAGTAAAATCCAGGGGGCTGGAAACACCATATATTTT. Translating it yields CASKIQGAGNTIYF.

This sequence joins TRBV12-5 and TRBJ1-1, with D hard to call. The CDR3 runs to 15 residues. Germline-derived CDR1 and CDR2 are LGHNT and FRNRAP. V was clipped by 0 bases and J by 1 base, with 9 bases between them. The CDR3 reads CASGLVGGANTEAFF. The CDR3 DNA follows: TGTGCTAGTGGTTTGGTAGGCGGAGCGAACACTGAAGCTTTCTTT.

The rearrangement joins TRBV19 to TRBJ1-4; 7 nucleotides match TRBD1. This CDR3 has 17 residues. Trimming took 7 bases from V and 0 from J; bases not matched to a gene: 11. Germline V CDR1 and CDR2: LNHDA, SQIVND (reference sequence). DNA for the CDR3: TGTGCCAGTAACCCGCGGACAGGCTCTACAACTAATGAAAAACTGTTTTTT. Amino acids: CASNPRTGSTTNEKLFF.

The chain joins TRBV19 to TRBJ1-2, with no clear D. Trimming removed 0 bases from V and 7 bases from J, with 15 bases in between. This CDR3 has 15 amino acids. The germline CDR1 and CDR2 sequences are LNHDA and SQIVND (reference sequence). The CDR3 coding sequence is TGTGCCAGTAGTATAGATGCTGAGGTGGGAGTTGGCTACACCTTC. Translation gives CASSIDAEVGVGYTF.

This clone has a single count. The genes are TRBV30 and TRBJ2-6; D is unresolved. The germline gives CDR1 GTSNPN, CDR2 SVGIG (reference sequence). The CDR3 covers 16 residues. V was pared by 0 bases and J by 0 bases, with 9 bases between. The CDR3 region is CAWSVPSVSGANVLTF. The DNA for the CDR3 is TGTGCCTGGAGTGTCCCGTCGGTCTCTGGGGCCAACGTCCTGACTTTC.

The V gene is TRBV6-4, the J gene TRBJ2-3, with 10 bases matching TRBD1. Unmatched junction bases numbered 2, after V lost 5 bases and J lost 0 bases. Germline CDR1 is MRHNA and CDR2 is SNTAGT. This CDR3 contains 15 residues. The CDR3 nucleotides read TGTGCCAGCAGTCGGACAGGGGGTAGCACAGATACGCAGTATTTT. Its protein is CASSRTGGSTDTQYF.

The V call is TRBV19, the J call TRBJ1-2, with TRBD1 matching over 8 bases. V trimming: 6 bases; J trimming: 4 bases; junction bases outside the gene matches: 7. Per the germline V gene, CDR1 is LNHDA and CDR2 is SQIVND (reference sequence). This CDR3 comprises 14 residues. The CDR3 here is CASRDRVGGYGYTF. The CDR3 nucleotides are TGTGCCAGTAGGGACAGGGTCGGTGGCTATGGCTACACCTTC.

This chain joins TRBV7-9 and TRBJ1-2, with D unclear. This CDR3 contains 15 residues. CDR1 and CDR2 from the germline V gene are SEHNR and FQNEAQ (reference sequence). Trimming removed 4 bases from V and 5 bases from J, with 17 bases in between. The CDR3 nucleotides read TGTGCCAGCAGCTCCCATTTTACCCGGAGGTATGGCTACACCTTC. It is translated as CASSSHFTRRYGYTF.

The rearrangement joins TRBV5-5 to TRBJ2-7; maybe TRBD1 (6 bases). The CDR3 is 14 amino acids. V lost 3 bases to trimming and J lost 0 bases, with 10 bases between them. Per the germline V gene, CDR1 is SGHKS and CDR2 is YYEKEE (reference sequence). Here the CDR3 reads CASSYTGSSYEQYF. CDR3 in DNA: TGTGCCAGCAGCTACACAGGGAGCTCCTACGAGCAGTACTTC.

The J gene is TRBJ1-5, the V gene TRBV2; a weak D match, TRBD1 (5 bases). The CDR3 contains 14 residues. Germline V gene lookup returns CDR1 SNHLY and CDR2 FYNNEI. V was shortened by 3 bases and J by 1 base, with 7 bases between the two germline ends. The CDR3 nucleotides read TGTGCCAGCAGTGACAGGGCGAGCAATCAGCCCCAGCATTTT. Translated: CASSDRASNQPQHF. Full variable domain (rest looked up from reference TRBV2 and TRBJ1-5): EPEVTQTPSHQVTQMGQEVILRCVPISNHLYFYWYRQILGQKVEFLVSFYNNEISEKSEIFDDQFSVERPDGSNFTLKIRSTKLEDSAMYFCASSDRASNQPQHFGDGTRLSIL.

The J gene is TRBJ2-3, the V gene TRBV2; TRBD1 matches at 7 bases. The germline gives CDR1 SNHLY, CDR2 FYNNEI. Unmatched junction bases numbered 4, after V lost 5 bases and J lost 2 bases. The CDR3 length is 14 residues. The CDR3: CASSLGQPTDTQYF. CDR3 DNA: TGTGCCAGCAGTTTGGGACAGCCCACAGATACGCAGTATTTT.

V and J are TRBV25-1 and TRBJ1-1; 7 bases map to TRBD1. The germline V gene encodes CDR1 MGHDK and CDR2 SYGVNS. CDR3 size: 15 residues. Losses at the gene ends were 3 bases for V and 5 bases for J; bases not matched to a gene: 9. The CDR3 region has the DNA TGTGCCAGCAGTGAGTTTCTGCAGGGGGGAACTGAAGCTTTCTTT. It encodes CASSEFLQGGTEAFF. Looking up the rest from reference TRBV25-1 and TRBJ1-1 gives the full variable domain: EADIYQTPRYLVIGTGKKITLECSQTMGHDKMYWYQQDPGMELHLIHYSYGVNSTEKGDLSSESTVSRIRTEHFPLTLESARPSHTSQYLCASSEFLQGGTEAFFGQGTRLTVV.

The chain uses TRBV28 and TRBJ1-5, with 8 bases identical to TRBD1. The CDR3 runs to 16 residues. The germline V gene has CDR1 MDHEN and CDR2 SYDVKM. Unmatched junction bases numbered 14, after V lost 7 bases and J lost 6 bases. CDR3 nucleotides: TGTGCCAGCACCGACAGGACAGGGTCGCGAGGTCAGCCCCAGCATTTT. Protein sequence: CASTDRTGSRGQPQHF.

V and J are TRBV5-5 and TRBJ2-1, with D unresolved. Trimming stripped 4 bases from V and 3 bases from J, with 8 bases between. The CDR3 is 13 amino acids. Germline V lookup: CDR1 SGHKS, CDR2 YYEKEE (reference sequence). The CDR3 sequence: CASSELFYNEQFF. The CDR3 coding sequence is TGTGCCAGCAGCGAACTATTCTACAATGAGCAGTTCTTC.

The chain couples TRBV27 to TRBJ1-4, with 10 bases lining up with TRBD1. From germline, CDR1 is MNHEY and CDR2 SMNVEV (reference sequence). V gave up 0 bases and J gave up 5 bases; unmatched junction bases: 3. The CDR3 covers 16 residues. The CDR3 bases are TGTGCCAGCAGTTTATCGTGGGGACAGGGGAATGAAAAACTGTTTTTT. Translating it yields CASSLSWGQGNEKLFF.

This rearrangement joins TRBV18 to TRBJ1-3; D unclear. Trimming took 5 bases from V and 4 from J, leaving 15 bases between them. Per germline, CDR1 KGHSH and CDR2 LQKENI. The CDR3 totals 15 residues. The CDR3 loop reads CASSSPRLRGNTIYF. The CDR3 DNA is TGTGCCAGCTCATCCCCGCGTCTGAGAGGAAACACCATATATTTT.

The rearrangement uses TRBV7-9 and TRBJ1-1, with 7 bases lining up with TRBD1. The CDR3 has 16 amino acids. Trimming took 5 bases from V and 0 from J; bases not matched to a gene: 9. Germline-derived CDR1 and CDR2 are SEHNR and FQNEAQ (reference sequence). CDR3 sequence: CASSRDRETLNTEAFF. The CDR3 DNA is TGTGCCAGCAGCCGTGACAGGGAGACTTTGAACACTGAAGCTTTCTTT. The variable domain in full, completed from reference TRBV7-9 and TRBJ1-1, reads DTGVSQNPRHKITKRGQNVTFRCDPISEHNRLYWYRQTLGQGPEFLTYFQNEAQLEKSRLLSDRFSAERPKGSFSTLEIQRTEQGDSAMYLCASSRDRETLNTEAFFGQGTRLTVV.

This CDR3 is CASSRTTPGQGISGYTF. DNA for the CDR3: TGTGCCAGCTCCCGCACTACACCGGGACAGGGGATTAGTGGCTACACCTTC. The chain has TRBV18 and TRBJ1-2; 10 bases agree with TRBD1. The CDR3 consists of 17 residues. Germline-derived CDR1 and CDR2 are KGHSH and LQKENI. The junction had 17 bases not matched to a gene; V was cut back by 6 bases and J by 7 bases. The whole variable domain, filled in from reference TRBV18 and TRBJ1-2, reads NAGVMQNPRHLVRRRGQEARLRCSPMKGHSHVYWYRQLPEEGLKFMVYLQKENIIDESGMPKERFSAEFPKEGPSILRIQQVVRGDSAAYFCASSRTTPGQGISGYTFGSGTRLTVV.

The chain combines TRBV5-4 with TRBJ1-1; 9 positions match TRBD1. The germline gives CDR1 SGHNT, CDR2 YYREEE (reference sequence). The CDR3 covers 15 residues. J gave up 6 bases and V 3 bases, and 9 bases lay outside the gene matches. In nucleotides, the CDR3 is TGTGCCAGCAGCTACGGAGGACAGGGGAGCGCTGAAGCTTTCTTT. Protein sequence: CASSYGGQGSAEAFF.

This clone turned up a few times. The rearrangement links TRBV25-1 to TRBJ2-1; D gene uncertain. With 3 bases removed from V and 9 bases from J, the gap between germline ends came to 3 bases. The CDR3 is 10 amino acids. Looked up from germline, CDR1 is MGHDK and CDR2 is SYGVNS. CDR3 sequence reads: CASSDGEQFF. The CDR3 DNA reads TGTGCCAGCAGTGACGGTGAGCAGTTCTTC.

The chain has TRBV5-1 and TRBJ2-7; weak D call: TRBD1 (5 bases). Germline CDR1 SGHRS, CDR2 YFSETQ. The CDR3 extends over 15 amino acids. Deletions cut 0 bases from V and 6 bases from J, with 16 bases between. In DNA, the CDR3 is TGCGCCAGCAGCTTGGGTTCAGGGATGGGCTTCGAGCAGTACTTC. Translated: CASSLGSGMGFEQYF.

The V call is TRBV27, the J call TRBJ2-5, with 7 bases identical to TRBD1. J gave up 2 bases and V 7 bases, and 10 bases lay outside the gene matches. The germline V gene has CDR1 MNHEY and CDR2 SMNVEV (reference sequence). CDR3 length: 15 amino acids. The CDR3 DNA is TGTGCCAGCACTCCCCGGGACAGTCAACAAGAGACCCAGTACTTC. It encodes CASTPRDSQQETQYF.

This clone was recorded a few times. The chain has TRBV4-1 and TRBJ2-3; 9 nucleotides match TRBD1. V gave up 7 bases and J gave up 2 bases; unmatched junction bases: 10. This CDR3 spans 16 amino acids. Germline CDR1 MGHRA, CDR2 YSYEKL. The CDR3 DNA sequence: TGCGCCAGCACCCCCATGACAGGGGGGGACACAGATACGCAGTATTTT. It is translated as CASTPMTGGDTDTQYF.

This chain links TRBV30 with TRBJ2-6, with D possibly matching TRBD2 (6 bases). Germline V gene sequence: CDR1 GTSNPN, CDR2 SVGIG (reference sequence). The ends were cut back, 0 bases at V and 1 base at J, with 13 bases in the middle. The CDR3 length is 17 residues. The CDR3 nucleotides read TGTGCCTGGAGTGTATCGGGAGTGGATTCTGGGGCCAACGTCCTGACTTTC. Protein product: CAWSVSGVDSGANVLTF.